A selection of T cell receptor beta chains follows, all from one sample in a study of shared clonotypes between healthy human individuals. The assay was immunoSEQ multiplex PCR, and TCRdb's table has in-frame clones only and misses some. The table has approximately 810,000 clones, over 90% seen once; the top ten hold 20% to 30%. The sample taken for sequencing was naive CD8+ T cells sorted from blood. The receptor set was obtained from a young man in good health. Both conserved end residues are part of each CDR3. Each record gives: V gene, J gene, CDR3 protein.

v_gene: TRBV5-6; j_gene: TRBJ2-4; CDR3aa: CASSFFTGQVAKNIQYF
v_gene: TRBV27; j_gene: TRBJ2-7; CDR3aa: CASSLSIGELYEQYF
v_gene: TRBV5-1; j_gene: TRBJ1-1; CDR3aa: CASGESAYTEAFF
v_gene: TRBV7-9; j_gene: TRBJ2-1; CDR3aa: CASSSRASGRPGEQFF
v_gene: TRBV29-1; j_gene: TRBJ2-7; CDR3aa: CSVGDRESYEQYF
v_gene: TRBV28; j_gene: TRBJ2-7; CDR3aa: CASSPSGAGGLYEQYF
v_gene: TRBV4-1; j_gene: TRBJ2-3; CDR3aa: CASSQSSGRPDTQYF
v_gene: TRBV11-3; j_gene: TRBJ2-1; CDR3aa: CASSGTGEDEQFF
v_gene: TRBV7-9; j_gene: TRBJ2-2; CDR3aa: CASSSPLNTGELFF
v_gene: TRBV15; j_gene: TRBJ2-3; CDR3aa: CATSRDRVGLADTQYF
v_gene: TRBV5-5; j_gene: TRBJ2-1; CDR3aa: CASSLKGAGGPRNNEQFF
v_gene: TRBV4-3; j_gene: TRBJ2-1; CDR3aa: CASSQEYGSSYNEQFF
v_gene: TRBV18; j_gene: TRBJ2-1; CDR3aa: CASSPAGGGPRSSYNEQFF
v_gene: TRBV29-1; j_gene: TRBJ1-1; CDR3aa: CSVGGGVGSEAFF
v_gene: TRBV4-3; j_gene: TRBJ2-7; CDR3aa: CASSQESGRAYEQYF
v_gene: TRBV7-2; j_gene: TRBJ2-1; CDR3aa: CASSLDPGTYNEQFF
v_gene: TRBV6-1; j_gene: TRBJ2-1; CDR3aa: CASSDLAGGYNEQFF
v_gene: TRBV13; j_gene: TRBJ2-2; CDR3aa: CASSLEGSGELFF
v_gene: TRBV27; j_gene: TRBJ2-1; CDR3aa: CATLQSTAYNEQFF
v_gene: TRBV27; j_gene: TRBJ2-1; CDR3aa: CASSLAGEIYNEQFF
v_gene: TRBV13; j_gene: TRBJ1-5; CDR3aa: CASSLGGAGSQPQHF
v_gene: TRBV13; j_gene: TRBJ2-1; CDR3aa: CASSLGVAGGYNEQFF
v_gene: TRBV7-2; j_gene: TRBJ1-3; CDR3aa: CASSLGNAGNTIYF
v_gene: TRBV29-1; j_gene: TRBJ1-2; CDR3aa: CSVSDGYTF
v_gene: TRBV23-1; j_gene: TRBJ1-2; CDR3aa: CASRKDRAYGYTF
v_gene: TRBV10-3; j_gene: TRBJ2-5; CDR3aa: CAISEGGEQETQYF
v_gene: TRBV6-1; j_gene: TRBJ2-7; CDR3aa: CASPRQGAMNEQYF
v_gene: TRBV29-1; j_gene: TRBJ2-7; CDR3aa: CSGQGTTSYEQYF
v_gene: TRBV2; j_gene: TRBJ2-3; CDR3aa: CASKGGSTDTQYF